These 29 T cell receptor beta chains came from one sample sequenced in a study of T cells in Graves' hyperthyroidism and ophthalmopathy. Amplification of TCR beta CDR3 regions used RNA as the template. First-round RT-PCR targeting the TCR CDR3 was performed with the HTBI primer set. One entry per CDR3 protein, called by TCRdb with MiXCR from the multiplex PCR reads. This sample yields roughly 500,000 distinct CDR3 sequences, of which roughly 23% are seen a single time; less than 65% belongs to the top ten. The source material was blood. The origin of the receptors is a woman between 70 and 85 years old with Graves' ophthalmopathy.

The J gene is TRBJ1-2, the V gene TRBV28; TRBD1 matches at 7 bases. With 5 bases clipped from V and 0 bases from J, the junction kept 6 bases outside the gene matches. Per the germline V gene, CDR1 is MDHEN and CDR2 is SYDVKM. CDR3 length: 15 amino acids. CDR3 DNA: TGTGCCAGCAGTCCGACAGGGAATTCTAACTATGGCTACACCTTC. This codes for CASSPTGNSNYGYTF.

The genes are TRBV30 and TRBJ1-6; D is perhaps TRBD1 (6 bases). Trimming stripped 4 bases from V and 7 bases from J, with 20 bases between. This CDR3 comprises 16 residues. Germline V lookup: CDR1 GTSNPN, CDR2 SVGIG (reference sequence). CDR3 bases: TGTGCCTGGATGTCCTTCCACGCCGGGACAAATTCACCCCTCCACTTT. Translation gives CAWMSFHAGTNSPLHF.

V usage is TRBV30 and J usage is TRBJ2-3; D remains unclear. The CDR3 length is 12 residues. Trimming cost V 5 bases and J 0 bases, with 6 bases left between them. The germline CDR1 and CDR2 sequences are GTSNPN and SVGIG (reference sequence). The CDR3 region is CAWGPSTDTQYF. DNA for the CDR3: TGTGCCTGGGGACCTAGCACAGATACGCAGTATTTT.

This clonotype was counted between two and nine times. The chain has TRBV5-1 and TRBJ2-1; D perhaps matches TRBD2 (6 bases). The CDR3 runs 17 residues. Trimming left V 0 bases short and J 8 bases short, with 21 bases between. Germline V lookup: CDR1 SGHRS, CDR2 YFSETQ. The CDR3 loop reads CASSLGSQTRRLDEQFF. The DNA for the CDR3 is TGCGCCAGCAGCTTGGGTTCCCAGACTAGACGATTGGATGAGCAGTTCTTC.

This clonotype appeared once. The CDR3: CASSLPGGPTDTQYF. CDR3 coding DNA: TGCGCCAGCAGCCTCCCAGGAGGGCCCACAGATACGCAGTATTTT. The chain has TRBV4-1 and TRBJ2-3; possible D gene TRBD2, 6 bases. V lost 4 bases and J 2 bases, leaving 13 bases between the germline ends. The CDR3 consists of 15 residues. CDR1 MGHRA and CDR2 YSYEKL come from the germline V gene.

This clonotype was detected ten times or more. The chain couples TRBV28 to TRBJ2-1; 8 bases fit TRBD1. The CDR3 has 16 amino acids. Germline-derived CDR1 and CDR2 are MDHEN and SYDVKM. J gave up 0 bases and V 6 bases, and 7 bases lay outside the gene matches. CDR3 nucleotide sequence: TGTGCCAGCAGCACTCGGACAGGGCTCTCCTACAATGAGCAGTTCTTC. The encoded protein is CASSTRTGLSYNEQFF.

The chain has TRBV20-1 and TRBJ2-7; no clear D gene. Germline CDR1 reads DFQATT; CDR2 reads SNEGSKA (reference sequence). The V end lost 0 bases, the J end lost 2 bases, and 11 bases lay between the germline ends. There are 14 residues in the CDR3. The chain's CDR3 is CSARDIKGTYEQYF. The CDR3, as DNA: TGCAGTGCTAGAGATATTAAGGGCACCTACGAGCAGTACTTC.

V gene TRBV20-1 combines with J gene TRBJ2-5, with TRBD2 identical over 8 bases. Germline CDR1 and CDR2: DFQATT and SNEGSKA (reference sequence). The CDR3 has 16 amino acids. The J segment lost 3 bases and the V segment lost 0 bases, leaving 9 bases of the junction unmatched. This chain's CDR3 is CSARDPLGRAEETQYF. In DNA form, the CDR3 reads TGCAGTGCTAGAGATCCCCTCGGGAGGGCGGAAGAGACCCAGTACTTC.

This clonotype has more than one count but fewer than ten. The gene calls are TRBV11-2 and TRBJ2-5, with 10 bases fitting TRBD2. CDR3 size: 16 residues. V dropped 8 bases and J dropped 4; count of bases not matched to a gene: 13. In germline, CDR1 is SGHAT, CDR2 FQNNGV. CDR3 loop: CASDPKIAGGPETQYF. The CDR3 DNA reads TGTGCCAGCGACCCGAAGATAGCGGGAGGCCCAGAGACCCAGTACTTC. The full variable domain, rest sourced from reference TRBV11-2 and TRBJ2-5, is EAGVAQSPRYKIIEKRQSVAFWCNPISGHATLYWYQQILGQGPKLLIQFQNNGVVDDSQLPKDRFSAERLKGVDSTLKIQPAKLEDSAVYLCASDPKIAGGPETQYFGPGTRLLVL.

This clonotype was found a few times. The V and J genes are TRBV11-3 and TRBJ2-1; 9 bases are a match to TRBD1. CDR1 SGHNT and CDR2 YENEEA come from the germline V gene. Unmatched junction bases numbered 4, after V lost 4 bases and J lost 6 bases. This CDR3 is built from 14 residues. The CDR3 sequence: CASSSRDRANEQFF. CDR3 nucleotide sequence: TGTGCCAGCAGCTCCCGGGACAGGGCCAATGAGCAGTTCTTC.

The CDR3 spells CSASQVSDQPQHF. The CDR3 coding sequence is TGCAGTGCTAGTCAGGTATCAGATCAGCCCCAGCATTTT. The chain couples TRBV20-1 to TRBJ1-5; D unresolved. This CDR3 region has 13 residues. Trimming removed 3 bases from V and 5 bases from J, with 11 bases in between. CDR1 and CDR2 (germline): DFQATT, SNEGSKA (reference sequence).

In this sample, this clonotype turned up many times. The V call is TRBV7-3, the J call TRBJ2-3; weak D call: TRBD2 (5 bases). The CDR3 is 13 amino acids. Germline loops: CDR1 SGHTA, CDR2 FQGTGA. The V and J ends lost 3 bases and 4 bases respectively, with 8 bases between them. CDR3: CASSFHGADTQYF. The CDR3 region has the DNA TGTGCCAGCAGCTTCCACGGGGCAGATACGCAGTATTTT.

This sequence joins TRBV6-1 and TRBJ2-3; D is undetermined. The germline gives CDR1 MNHNS, CDR2 SASEGT. This CDR3 region has 14 residues. Trimming took off 6 bases at V and 2 bases at J, with 12 bases between the two ends. CDR3 protein: CASSSTEFTDTQYF. As DNA, the CDR3 is TGTGCCAGCAGCTCCACAGAATTCACAGATACGCAGTATTTT.

This chain links TRBV2 with TRBJ2-2; TRBD1 aligns across 8 bases. Germline V lookup: CDR1 SNHLY, CDR2 FYNNEI. The CDR3 is made up of 16 amino acids. Unmatched junction bases numbered 7, after V lost 3 bases and J lost 4 bases. CDR3 coding DNA: TGTGCCAGCAGTGAGTCTCAGGGGGCACGCACCGGGGAGCTGTTTTTT. Its translation is CASSESQGARTGELFF.

In the case of this clonotype: A much larger clone lies one base from this, so it may be a read error. The rearrangement links TRBV15 to TRBJ1-1; no firm D call. This CDR3 spans 15 amino acids. CDR1 LNHNV and CDR2 YYDKDF come from the germline V gene (reference sequence). CDR3 protein: CATSRGIQANTEVFF. Written as DNA, the CDR3 is TGTGCCACCAGCAGAGGGATTCAAGCGAACACTGAAGTTTTCTTT.

For the CDR3, the DNA is TGCAGTGCTAGCGGGACAGGGGACTCCTACGAGCAGTACTTC. As protein: CSASGTGDSYEQYF. V usage is TRBV20-1 and J usage is TRBJ2-7; 10 positions agree with TRBD1. CDR3 size: 14 residues. Trimming at V came to 3 bases and at J to 0 bases, leaving 2 bases not matched to a gene. Germline CDR1 reads DFQATT; CDR2 reads SNEGSKA (reference sequence).

The rearrangement joins TRBV4-1 to TRBJ1-1, with D uncertain. The CDR3 extends over 12 amino acids. Per germline, CDR1 MGHRA and CDR2 YSYEKL. V lost 0 bases, J lost 3 bases, and 2 bases lay in between. CDR3 protein: CASSQEYTEAFF. CDR3 coding DNA: TGCGCCAGCAGCCAAGAGTACACTGAAGCTTTCTTT.

The rearrangement links TRBV6-1 to TRBJ2-5; D may be TRBD1 or TRBD2 (6 bases each). The CDR3 sequence is 15 residues long. Germline V gene lookup returns CDR1 MNHNS and CDR2 SASEGT. Trimming removed 7 bases from V and 1 base from J, with 16 bases in between. CDR3 coding DNA: TGTGCCAGCAACAGGGTTCCGGGGGTCCAAGAGACCCAGTACTTC. It codes for CASNRVPGVQETQYF.

Only a few counts were recorded for this clonotype. The genes are TRBV11-2 and TRBJ2-6; 9 bases are a match to TRBD1. J gave up 4 bases and V 5 bases, and 9 bases lay outside the gene matches. Germline V gene lookup returns CDR1 SGHAT and CDR2 FQNNGV. The CDR3 length is 17 residues. The CDR3 is CASSPVNRGRGANVLTF. The CDR3 DNA follows: TGTGCCAGCAGCCCTGTAAACAGGGGGCGGGGGGCCAACGTCCTGACTTTC.

This clonotype was found a few times. This chain uses TRBV7-9 with TRBJ2-1; D remains ambiguous. The length of the CDR3 is 18 residues. V lost 4 bases to trimming and J lost 4 bases, with 23 bases between them. The germline V gene has CDR1 SEHNR and CDR2 FQNEAQ (reference sequence). The CDR3 coding sequence is TGTGCCAGCAGCTCCCCGCTCGACATGGGATCTCTTTACAATGAGCAGTTCTTC. Encoded protein: CASSSPLDMGSLYNEQFF.

This clonotype was recorded a few times. J is TRBJ2-1 and V is TRBV18; D is uncertain. This CDR3 region has 15 residues. Germline CDR1 and CDR2: KGHSH and LQKENI. Between the trimmed V and J ends, which lost 1 base and 2 bases, there was a span of 9 bases. In DNA form, the CDR3 reads TGTGCCAGCTCACCACAAGGGTTCCCCTACAATGAGCAGTTCTTC. It yields the protein CASSPQGFPYNEQFF.

This rearrangement joins TRBV10-3 to TRBJ1-2; D is uncertain. Germline assignment: CDR1 ENHRY and CDR2 SYGVKD. The CDR3 is 13 amino acids. The ends were cut back, 10 bases at V and 1 base at J, with 13 bases in the middle. The CDR3, as DNA: TGTGCCACCTTCGGGGAGGGTAACTATGGCTACACCTTC. Amino acid sequence: CATFGEGNYGYTF.

The table lists this clonotype with a few counts. This chain uses TRBV27 with TRBJ2-1; TRBD2 is a possible D gene (5 bases). Germline loops: CDR1 MNHEY, CDR2 SMNVEV (reference sequence). The CDR3 runs to 16 residues. The V end lost 2 bases, the J end lost 8 bases, and 19 bases lay between the germline ends. CDR3 region: CASSLRLTGGLDEQFF. CDR3 DNA sequence: TGTGCCAGCAGTTTACGCCTAACTGGAGGTCTGGATGAGCAGTTCTTC.

The V call is TRBV18, the J call TRBJ2-1; 12 nucleotides agree with TRBD2. Matching the DNA end better, TRBJ2-7 makes the J call doubtful. Germline V gene sequence: CDR1 KGHSH, CDR2 LQKENI. This CDR3 contains 15 residues. This CDR3 reads CASSPPTSGSNEQYF. The DNA of the CDR3 is TGTGCCAGCTCACCACCGACTAGCGGGAGCAATGAGCAGTACTTC.

V gene TRBV2 combines with J gene TRBJ1-4, with a tentative D call TRBD1 (5 bases). Germline assignment: CDR1 SNHLY and CDR2 FYNNEI. Trimming pared 5 bases from V and 2 bases from J, leaving 15 bases between. The CDR3 consists of 16 residues. The CDR3 region has the DNA TGTGCCAGCAGTCGACAGACCCTAGGGACTAATGAAAAACTGTTTTTT. It translates to CASSRQTLGTNEKLFF.

This clonotype was seen ten or more times. This sequence joins TRBV19 and TRBJ1-1; 8 nucleotides line up with TRBD1. V was clipped by 6 bases and J by 5 bases; unmatched bases: 5. The germline V gene has CDR1 LNHDA and CDR2 SQIVND (reference sequence). The CDR3 spans 13 residues. CDR3 sequence (DNA): TGTGCCAGTAGGACCACAGGGGGTACTGAAGCTTTCTTT. Amino acid sequence: CASRTTGGTEAFF.

The chain is built from TRBV6-1 and TRBJ2-7; 7 nucleotides line up with TRBD1. V shed 2 bases, J shed 2 bases, and the junction held 15 bases outside the gene matches. This CDR3 has 18 residues. Germline-derived CDR1 and CDR2 are MNHNS and SASEGT. The chain's CDR3 is CASSEYYPRDRAAYEQYF. The CDR3 region has the DNA TGTGCCAGCAGTGAATATTATCCCCGTGACAGGGCTGCCTACGAGCAGTACTTC.

This clonotype was counted many times. V usage is TRBV11-2 and J usage is TRBJ2-7; D is undetermined. V was cut by 3 bases and J by 0 bases, with 9 bases left in between. Per the germline V gene, CDR1 is SGHAT and CDR2 is FQNNGV. The CDR3 contains 14 residues. CDR3 in amino acids: CASSFGLNSYEQYF. CDR3 bases: TGTGCCAGCAGCTTCGGGCTCAACTCCTACGAGCAGTACTTC. Variable domain in full (rest from reference TRBV11-2 and TRBJ2-7): EAGVAQSPRYKIIEKRQSVAFWCNPISGHATLYWYQQILGQGPKLLIQFQNNGVVDDSQLPKDRFSAERLKGVDSTLKIQPAKLEDSAVYLCASSFGLNSYEQYFGPGTRLTVT.

The chain uses TRBV7-8 and TRBJ2-7, with D perhaps matching TRBD2 (7 bases). The germline CDR1 and CDR2 sequences are SGHVS and FQNEAQ. V was clipped by 3 bases and J by 2 bases, with 14 bases between them. There are 15 residues in the CDR3. DNA of the CDR3: TGTGCCAGCAGCTTCAGCGGGACACGGACCTACGAGCAGTACTTC. Residues: CASSFSGTRTYEQYF.